This T cell receptor beta chain was obtained from a study of T cell repertoires in cytomegalovirus infection (dated by TCRdb to 2018 to 2020). About the study as a whole: Alongside well-studied HLA-B-restricted epitopes, the peptide stimulations were aimed at recently identified HLA-C-restricted CMV epitopes, whose presentation resists viral immunomodulation. Donor HLA type was relevant to the analysis, as public TCR beta signatures indicated carriage of CMV infection together with the matching HLA type. The full study reports these points: The ex vivo response was dominated by HLA-C-restricted CMV-specific TCR beta clonotypes, which also provided the single most frequent clonotype in two of eight donors. In both this cohort and an independent cohort of under 450 donors, the cumulative frequency of public TCR beta family members distinguished carriers of CMV infection plus the relevant HLA type.

This sample's treatment or condition label indicates: in vitro stimulation with specific CMV peptide epitopes to enrich CMV-specific T cells. The CDR3 covers 15 residues, taking in both the cysteine and the phenylalanine. Kept here is only the CDR3 DNA, which spans 45 bases and is read in frame from base 1. The germline V gene (reference sequence) yields SEHNR for CDR1 and FQNEAQ for CDR2. Instrument used: Illumina HiSeq 1500. TCRdb trimmed public reads at Q25 via fastp, called clones via MiXCR and kept in-frame beta chains. Identical CDR3 proteins give one entry, which carries the most common genes and DNA. The sample table records about 920,000 distinct CDR3 sequences; roughly 30% of these occur just once. Jointly, the top ten make up more than 13% of the sample. Turning to this clonotype: The antigen it recognizes is unknown. Given a much more abundant clone one base away, this may be a read error.

The input for sequencing was cultured CD8+ T cells from PBMCs, taken from culture after CMV antigen stimulation. The TCR sequence derives from a human donor in good health (CMV status not recorded). Some clones in this sample may be carry-over from other donors' samples. The chain is encoded by TRBV7-9 joined to TRBJ1-2; the D gene is perhaps TRBD1, on 6 matching bases. The CDR3 here reads CVSSFGDKINYGYTF. The DNA reads as follows: TGTGTCAGCAGCTTTGGGGACAAAATTAACTATGGCTACACCTTC.